The clone carrying this T cell receptor beta chain was seen a single time. From germline, CDR1 is SGHDN and CDR2 FVKESK. This CDR3 contains 15 residues. The junction had 4 bases not matched to a gene; V was cut back by 4 bases and J by 0 bases. Produced via immunoSEQ multiplex PCR; TCRdb's table is partial and in-frame only. Among approximately 280,000 clones listed, 88% were seen once. This sample is drawn from a study of blood T cell repertoires in COVID-19. The specimen sequenced was peripheral blood. This TCR came from a young man with active or convalescent COVID-19. V and J are TRBV14 and TRBJ2-3; TRBD2 matches at 7 bases. For the CDR3, the DNA is TGTGCCAGCAGCCGATCGGGGGGTAGCACAGATACGCAGTATTTT. This codes for CASSRSGGSTDTQYF.